Included here is one TCR beta chain sequence, with context. The antigen is undetermined. This sample is drawn from a study of cytomegalovirus exposure and HLA in healthy donors. The study, taken as a whole, reports: Some TCR beta chains (about 180 of them) were listed as cytomegalovirus-associated. Rates of TCR association differed by HLA locus in a later analysis, with DRB1 highest and HLA-C lowest. A reported reduction in N-insertions relative to the 666-donor mean was seen in an Asian-associated ancestry cluster in a later analysis. The authors excluded some V segments, including TRBV6-2 and TRBV6-3, as indistinguishable.

It was with 60 Vbeta and 13 Jbeta primers that the PCR ran. Clones were sequenced by immunoSEQ multiplex PCR, and TCRdb holds only the in-frame ones, with some missing. The sample includes 130,000 or so clones, approximately 80% seen only once; the top ten take about 2.7%. Trimming pared 7 bases from V and 13 bases from J, leaving 19 bases between. The CDR3 has 12 amino acids. Germline V CDR1 and CDR2: MNHNS, SASEGT. The sequence came from a woman younger than 35 in good health and CMV-seropositive. Source material: PBMCs. The chain has TRBV6-1 and TRBJ1-2; possible D gene TRBD1, 6 bases. This chain's CDR3 is CASTLKGVLRTF. CDR3 nucleotide sequence: TGTGCCAGCACTCTCAAGGGGGTATTGCGCACCTTC.